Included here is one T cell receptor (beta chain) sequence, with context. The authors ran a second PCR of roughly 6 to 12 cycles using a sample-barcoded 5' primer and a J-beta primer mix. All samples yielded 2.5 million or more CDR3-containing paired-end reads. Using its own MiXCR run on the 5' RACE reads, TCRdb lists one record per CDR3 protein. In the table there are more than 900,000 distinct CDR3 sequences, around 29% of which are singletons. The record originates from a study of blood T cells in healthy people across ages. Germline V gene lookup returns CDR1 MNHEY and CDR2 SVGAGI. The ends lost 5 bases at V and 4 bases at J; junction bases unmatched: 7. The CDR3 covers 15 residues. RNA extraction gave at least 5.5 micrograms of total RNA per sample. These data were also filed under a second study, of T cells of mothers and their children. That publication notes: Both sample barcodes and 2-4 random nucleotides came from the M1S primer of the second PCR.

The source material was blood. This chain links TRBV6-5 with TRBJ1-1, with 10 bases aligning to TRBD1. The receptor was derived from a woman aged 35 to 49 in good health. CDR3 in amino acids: CASSRPGTGATEAFF. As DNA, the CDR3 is TGTGCCAGCAGTCGTCCCGGGACAGGGGCCACTGAAGCTTTCTTT.